A selection of T cell receptor beta chains follows, all from one sample in a study of cytomegalovirus exposure and HLA in healthy donors. Here immunoSEQ multiplex PCR was the method, and the copy in TCRdb shows in-frame clones only, minus some. The sample has roughly 170,000 clones; roughly 84% are singletons. The sample consisted of PBMCs. The receptors here all came from a young man in good health and CMV-seronegative. Both conserved end residues are part of each CDR3. Fields, in order: clone size, D gene, J gene, V gene, CDR3 protein, CDR3 DNA. D genes are given only for firm matches. The size of a clone is reported for some rows only, either as once, few or many, or as a class for expanded clones.

-,-,TRBJ2-5,TRBV14,CASSHGRTGMLETQYF,TGTGCCAGCAGCCACGGGAGGACAGGGATGCTTGAGACCCAGTACTTC
-,TRBD1,TRBJ2-7,TRBV28,CASGGQGFPYEQYF,TGTGCCAGCGGGGGACAGGGTTTCCCCTACGAGCAGTACTTC
-,-,TRBJ2-5,TRBV11-2,CASSPTVGYEETQYF,TGTGCCAGCAGCCCGACCGTGGGCTATGAAGAGACCCAGTACTTC
-,TRBD2,TRBJ2-2,TRBV6-5,CASSYRAAGGTGELFF,TGTGCCAGCAGTTACCGCGCGGCGGGGGGCACCGGGGAGCTGTTTTTT
-,TRBD2,TRBJ2-3,TRBV5-1,CASSFGLAGVDTQYF,TGCGCCAGCAGCTTCGGACTAGCGGGAGTAGATACGCAGTATTTT
once,TRBD1,TRBJ2-7,TRBV19,CASSIWQGASEQYF,TGTGCCAGTAGTATCTGGCAGGGGGCCTCCGAGCAGTACTTC
-,-,TRBJ2-7,TRBV30,CAWMSLPSSYEQYF,TGTGCCTGGATGTCCTTGCCGAGCTCCTACGAGCAGTACTTC
-,TRBD1,TRBJ1-2,TRBV19,CASSRPGTGVGYTF,TGTGCCAGTAGTCGCCCCGGGACAGGCGTGGGCTACACCTTC
-,TRBD1,TRBJ2-7,TRBV7-9,CSSSSGDRVDEQYF,TGTTCCAGCAGCTCCGGTGACAGGGTCGACGAGCAGTACTTC
-,TRBD1,TRBJ1-1,TRBV7-6,CASSLAGRDRGMNTEAFF,TGTGCCAGCAGCTTAGCGGGGAGGGACAGGGGTATGAACACTGAAGCTTTCTTT
-,-,TRBJ2-7,TRBV7-3,CASSLSGHSYEQYF,TGTGCCAGCAGCTTATCCGGACACTCCTACGAGCAGTACTTC
-,-,TRBJ2-7,TRBV7-2,CASSLVDQGSYEQYF,TGTGCCAGCAGCTTAGTGGACCAGGGGAGCTACGAGCAGTACTTC
once,TRBD1,TRBJ1-2,TRBV5-1,CASSQGDASSNYGYTF,TGCGCCAGCAGCCAGGGGGACGCGAGCTCTAACTATGGCTACACCTTC
-,TRBD2,TRBJ2-1,TRBV5-4,CASSFSGRSVDEQFF,TGTGCCAGCAGCTTTAGCGGGAGATCGGTCGATGAGCAGTTCTTC
-,TRBD1,TRBJ1-4,TRBV29-1,CSATGAGGEKLFF,TGCAGCGCCACAGGGGCGGGGGGTGAAAAACTGTTTTTT
-,-,TRBJ2-7,TRBV7-8,CASSLGGGNEQYF,TGTGCCAGCAGCTTAGGGGGAGGAAACGAGCAGTACTTC
-,TRBD1,TRBJ1-1,TRBV5-1,CASSLGWRQGESEAFF,TGCGCCAGCAGCTTGGGGTGGAGGCAGGGGGAATCTGAAGCTTTCTTT
-,TRBD2,TRBJ2-7,TRBV4-3,CASSHVQAGGYNEQYF,TGCGCCAGCAGCCATGTTCAAGCGGGAGGGTACAACGAGCAGTACTTC
-,-,TRBJ1-1,TRBV18,CASSPLDTLKGAFF,TGTGCCAGCTCACCACTGGACACTTTAAAGGGAGCTTTCTTT
-,TRBD1,TRBJ1-1,TRBV2,CASRKQGDTEAFF,TGTGCCAGCAGAAAACAGGGGGACACTGAAGCTTTCTTT